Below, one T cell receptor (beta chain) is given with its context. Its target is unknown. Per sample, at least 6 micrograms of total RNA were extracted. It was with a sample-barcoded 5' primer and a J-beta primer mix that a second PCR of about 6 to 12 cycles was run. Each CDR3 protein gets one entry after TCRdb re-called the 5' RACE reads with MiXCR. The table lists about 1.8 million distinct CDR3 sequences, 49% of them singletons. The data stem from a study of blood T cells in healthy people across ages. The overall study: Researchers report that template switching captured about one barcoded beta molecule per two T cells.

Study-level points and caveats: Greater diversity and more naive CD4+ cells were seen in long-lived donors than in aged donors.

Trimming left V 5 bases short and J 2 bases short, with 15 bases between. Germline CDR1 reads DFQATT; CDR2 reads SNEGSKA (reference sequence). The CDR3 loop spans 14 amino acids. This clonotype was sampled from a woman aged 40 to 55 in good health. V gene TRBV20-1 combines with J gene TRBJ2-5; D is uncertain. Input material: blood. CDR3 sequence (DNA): TGCAGTGCTGATGGGCATGCGGAACAAGAGACCCAGTACTTC. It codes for CSADGHAEQETQYF.